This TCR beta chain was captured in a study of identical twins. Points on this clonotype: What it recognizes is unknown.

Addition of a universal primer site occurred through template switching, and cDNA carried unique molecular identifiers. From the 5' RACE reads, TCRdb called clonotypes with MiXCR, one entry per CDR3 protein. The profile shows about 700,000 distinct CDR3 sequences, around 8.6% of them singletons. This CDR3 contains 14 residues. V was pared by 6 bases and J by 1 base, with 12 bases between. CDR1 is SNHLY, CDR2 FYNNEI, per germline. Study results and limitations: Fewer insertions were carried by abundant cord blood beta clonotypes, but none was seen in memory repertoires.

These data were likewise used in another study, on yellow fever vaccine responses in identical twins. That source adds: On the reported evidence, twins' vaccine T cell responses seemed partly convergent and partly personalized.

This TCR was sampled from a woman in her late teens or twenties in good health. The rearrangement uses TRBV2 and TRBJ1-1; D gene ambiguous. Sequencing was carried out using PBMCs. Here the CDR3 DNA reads TGTGCCAGCAGCATAAGACAAGAGAACACTGAAGCTTTCTTT. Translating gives CASSIRQENTEAFF.